This T cell receptor (beta chain) was obtained from a study of blood T cell repertoires in COVID-19. Study-level information: In each case, the material was cDNA or gDNA derived from T cells, B-cell-depleted T cells, or PBMCs.

Sequencing was performed with immunoSEQ multiplex PCR; in TCRdb, only in-frame clones are kept and a portion is missing. This repertoire shows about 100,000 clones, roughly 87% found once; its top ten account for 7% to 9%. The germline CDR1 and CDR2 sequences are KGHSH and LQKENI. This CDR3 has 15 residues. Trimming left V 3 bases short and J 6 bases short, with 16 bases between. Sequenced sample: peripheral blood. The sequence was collected from a man aged 25 to 40 in a cohort sampled during active COVID-19. V gene TRBV18 combines with J gene TRBJ2-3; D possibly corresponds to TRBD2 (5 bases). CDR3 nucleotide sequence: TGTGCCAGCTCACCGACTAATGGAGAGTGGGATACGCAGTATTTT. It translates to CASSPTNGEWDTQYF.